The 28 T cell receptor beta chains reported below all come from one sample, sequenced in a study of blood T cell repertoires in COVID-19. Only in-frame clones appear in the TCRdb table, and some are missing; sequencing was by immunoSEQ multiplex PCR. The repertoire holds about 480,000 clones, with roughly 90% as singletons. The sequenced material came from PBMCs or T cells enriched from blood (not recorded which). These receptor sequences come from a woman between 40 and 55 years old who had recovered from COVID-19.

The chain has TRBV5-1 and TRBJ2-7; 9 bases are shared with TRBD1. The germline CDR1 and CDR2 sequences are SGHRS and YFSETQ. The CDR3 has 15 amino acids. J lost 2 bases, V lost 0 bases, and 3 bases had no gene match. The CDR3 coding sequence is TGCGCCAGCAGCTTGGGGACAGGGGATACCTACGAGCAGTACTTC. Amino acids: CASSLGTGDTYEQYF.

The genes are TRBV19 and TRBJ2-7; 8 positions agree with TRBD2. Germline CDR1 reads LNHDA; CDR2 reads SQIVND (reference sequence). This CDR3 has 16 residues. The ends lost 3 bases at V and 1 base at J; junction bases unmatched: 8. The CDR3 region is CASSMGKREMSYEQYF. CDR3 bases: TGTGCCAGTAGTATGGGGAAGCGGGAGATGTCCTACGAGCAGTACTTC. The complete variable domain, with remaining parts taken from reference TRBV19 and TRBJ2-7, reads DGGITQSPKYLFRKEGQNVTLSCEQNLNHDAMYWYRQDPGQGLRLIYYSQIVNDFQKGDIAEGYSVSREKKESFPLTVTSAQKNPTAFYLCASSMGKREMSYEQYFGPGTRLTVT.

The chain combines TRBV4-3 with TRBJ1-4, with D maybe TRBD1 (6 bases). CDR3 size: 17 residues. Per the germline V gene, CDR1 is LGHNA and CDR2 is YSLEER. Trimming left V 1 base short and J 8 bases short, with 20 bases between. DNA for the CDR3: TGCGCCAGCAGCCAAGGGGCATCCACAGGGTTGGAAGAAAAACTGTTTTTT. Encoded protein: CASSQGASTGLEEKLFF.

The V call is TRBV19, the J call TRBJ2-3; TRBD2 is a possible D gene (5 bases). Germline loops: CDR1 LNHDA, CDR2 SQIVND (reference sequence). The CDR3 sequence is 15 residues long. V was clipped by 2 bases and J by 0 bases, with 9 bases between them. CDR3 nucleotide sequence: TGTGCCAGTAGTATATGGAGCGGTAGCACAGATACGCAGTATTTT. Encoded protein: CASSIWSGSTDTQYF.

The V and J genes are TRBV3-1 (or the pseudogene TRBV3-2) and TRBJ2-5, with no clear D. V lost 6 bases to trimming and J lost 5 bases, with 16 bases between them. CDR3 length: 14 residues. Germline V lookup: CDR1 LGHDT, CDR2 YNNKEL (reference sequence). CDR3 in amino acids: CASSPSVIGETQYF. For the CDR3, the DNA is TGTGCCAGCAGTCCGAGCGTTATTGGGGAGACCCAGTACTTC.

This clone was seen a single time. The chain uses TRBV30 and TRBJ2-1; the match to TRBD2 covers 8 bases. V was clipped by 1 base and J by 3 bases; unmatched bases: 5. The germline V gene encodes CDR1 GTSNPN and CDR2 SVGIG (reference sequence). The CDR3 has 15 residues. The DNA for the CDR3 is TGTGCCTGGAGTGCGGCGGGAGGAAACTACAATGAGCAGTTCTTC. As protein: CAWSAAGGNYNEQFF.

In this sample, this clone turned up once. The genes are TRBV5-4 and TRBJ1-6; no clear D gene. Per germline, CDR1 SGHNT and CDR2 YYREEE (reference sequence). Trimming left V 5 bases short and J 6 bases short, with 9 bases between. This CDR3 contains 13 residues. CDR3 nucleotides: TGTGCCAGCAGAGCGACCGGTAATTCACCCCTCCACTTT. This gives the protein CASRATGNSPLHF.

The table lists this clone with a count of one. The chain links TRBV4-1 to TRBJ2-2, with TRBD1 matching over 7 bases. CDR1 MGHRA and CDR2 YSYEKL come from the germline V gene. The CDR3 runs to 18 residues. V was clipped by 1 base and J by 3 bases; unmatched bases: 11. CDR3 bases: TGCGCCAGCAGCCAAGGTACAGGGGTATGGAGTGACACCGGGGAGCTGTTTTTT. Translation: CASSQGTGVWSDTGELFF.

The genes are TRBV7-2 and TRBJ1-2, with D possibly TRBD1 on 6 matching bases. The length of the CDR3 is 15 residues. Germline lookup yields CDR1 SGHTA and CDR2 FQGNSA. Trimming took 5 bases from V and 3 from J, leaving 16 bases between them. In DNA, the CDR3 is TGTGCCAGCAGCCCACAGGGCAGGGTAGACTATGGCTACACCTTC. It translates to CASSPQGRVDYGYTF.

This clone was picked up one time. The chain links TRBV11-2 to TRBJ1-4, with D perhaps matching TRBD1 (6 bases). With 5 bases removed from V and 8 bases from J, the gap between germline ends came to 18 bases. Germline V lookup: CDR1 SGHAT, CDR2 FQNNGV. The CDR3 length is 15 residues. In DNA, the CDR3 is TGTGCCAGCAGCCAGGGAGGGGGGAGTGGCGAAAAACTGTTTTTT. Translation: CASSQGGGSGEKLFF.

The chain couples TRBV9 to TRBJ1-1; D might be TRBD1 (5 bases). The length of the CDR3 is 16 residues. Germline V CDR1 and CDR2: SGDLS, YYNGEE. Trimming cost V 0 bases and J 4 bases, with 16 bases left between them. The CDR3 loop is CASSVGQGWGSTEAFF. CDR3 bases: TGTGCCAGCAGCGTAGGTCAGGGTTGGGGAAGCACTGAAGCTTTCTTT.

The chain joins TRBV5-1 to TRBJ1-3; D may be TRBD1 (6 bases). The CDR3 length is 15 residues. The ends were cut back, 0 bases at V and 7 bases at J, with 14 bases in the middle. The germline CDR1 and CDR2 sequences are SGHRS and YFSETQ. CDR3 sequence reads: CASSLALDSSNTIYF. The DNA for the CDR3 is TGCGCCAGCAGCTTGGCCCTGGACAGTTCGAACACCATATATTTT.

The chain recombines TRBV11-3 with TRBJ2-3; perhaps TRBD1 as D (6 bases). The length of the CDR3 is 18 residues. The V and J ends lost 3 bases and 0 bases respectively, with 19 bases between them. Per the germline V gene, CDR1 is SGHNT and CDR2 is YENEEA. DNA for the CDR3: TGTGCCAGCAGCTTCGTGACAGGAACAACATATAGCACAGATACGCAGTATTTT. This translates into CASSFVTGTTYSTDTQYF.

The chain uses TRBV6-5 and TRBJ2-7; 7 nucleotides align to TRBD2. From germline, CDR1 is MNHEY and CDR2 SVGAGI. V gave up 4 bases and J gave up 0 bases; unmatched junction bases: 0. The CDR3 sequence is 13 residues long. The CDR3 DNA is TGTGCCAGCAGTTCTAGCGGCTCCTACGAGCAGTACTTC. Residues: CASSSSGSYEQYF.

Here the CDR3 reads CATSDPDISYNEQFF. The CDR3 DNA is TGTGCCACCAGTGACCCGGACATCAGTTACAATGAGCAGTTCTTC. This chain uses TRBV24-1 with TRBJ2-1; D perhaps matches TRBD1 (5 bases). V lost 4 bases and J lost 4, with 13 bases in between. Per germline, CDR1 KGHDR and CDR2 SFDVKD. CDR3 size: 15 residues.

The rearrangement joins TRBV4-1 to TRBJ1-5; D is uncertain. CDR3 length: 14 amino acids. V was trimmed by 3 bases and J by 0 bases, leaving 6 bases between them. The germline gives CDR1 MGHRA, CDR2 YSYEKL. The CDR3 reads CASSQYNSNQPQHF. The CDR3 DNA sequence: TGCGCCAGCAGCCAGTACAATAGCAATCAGCCCCAGCATTTT.

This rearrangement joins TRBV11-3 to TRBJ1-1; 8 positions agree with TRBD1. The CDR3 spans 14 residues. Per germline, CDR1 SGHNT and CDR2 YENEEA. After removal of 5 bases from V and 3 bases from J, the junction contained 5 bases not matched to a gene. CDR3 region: CASSGRQGYTEAFF. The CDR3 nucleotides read TGTGCCAGCAGCGGACGACAGGGGTACACTGAAGCTTTCTTT.

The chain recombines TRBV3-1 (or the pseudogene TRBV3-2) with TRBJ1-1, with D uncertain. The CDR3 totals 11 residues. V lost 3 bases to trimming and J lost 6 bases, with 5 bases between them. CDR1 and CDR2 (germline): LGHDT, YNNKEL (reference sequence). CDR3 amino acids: CASSHGPEAFF. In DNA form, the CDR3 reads TGTGCCAGCAGCCATGGCCCTGAAGCTTTCTTT.

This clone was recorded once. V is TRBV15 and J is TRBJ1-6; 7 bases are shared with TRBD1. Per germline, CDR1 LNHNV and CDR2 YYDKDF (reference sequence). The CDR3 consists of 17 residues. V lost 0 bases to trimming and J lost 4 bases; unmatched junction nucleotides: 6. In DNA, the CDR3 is TGTGCCACCAGCAGAGACGAGGGGGCTTTTTATAATTCACCCCTCCACTTT. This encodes CATSRDEGAFYNSPLHF.

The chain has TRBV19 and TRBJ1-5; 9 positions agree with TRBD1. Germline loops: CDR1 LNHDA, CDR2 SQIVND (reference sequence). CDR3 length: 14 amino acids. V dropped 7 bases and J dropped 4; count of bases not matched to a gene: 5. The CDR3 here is CASNLGTGNQPQHF. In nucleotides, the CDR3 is TGTGCCAGTAACCTCGGGACAGGGAATCAGCCCCAGCATTTT.

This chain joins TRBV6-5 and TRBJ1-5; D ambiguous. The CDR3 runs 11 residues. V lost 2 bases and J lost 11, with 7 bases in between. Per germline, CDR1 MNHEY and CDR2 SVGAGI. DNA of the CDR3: TGTGCCAGCAGTTACGGGCAATCCCAGCATTTT. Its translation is CASSYGQSQHF.

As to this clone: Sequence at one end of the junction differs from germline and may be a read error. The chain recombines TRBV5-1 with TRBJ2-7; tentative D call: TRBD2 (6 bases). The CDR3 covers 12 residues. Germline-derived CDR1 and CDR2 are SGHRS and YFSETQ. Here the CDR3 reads CASSLDYNEQYF. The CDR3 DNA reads TGCGCCAGCAGTTTGGACTATAACGAGCAGTACTTC.

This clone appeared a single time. The CDR3 DNA reads TGTGCCAGCAGTTCAGCGGGGCCTGACTATGGCTACACCTTC. It yields the protein CASSSAGPDYGYTF. The chain uses TRBV6-6 and TRBJ1-2; possible D gene TRBD1, 5 bases. The germline CDR1 and CDR2 sequences are MNHNY and SVGAGI (reference sequence). V was shortened by 4 bases and J by 3 bases, with 12 bases between the two germline ends. This CDR3 region has 14 residues.

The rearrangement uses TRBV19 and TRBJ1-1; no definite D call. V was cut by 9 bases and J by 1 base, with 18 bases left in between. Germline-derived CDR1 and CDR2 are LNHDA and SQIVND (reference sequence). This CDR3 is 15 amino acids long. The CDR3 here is CASSTWVSGNTEAFF. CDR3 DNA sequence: TGTGCCAGCTCGACATGGGTGTCAGGGAACACTGAAGCTTTCTTT.

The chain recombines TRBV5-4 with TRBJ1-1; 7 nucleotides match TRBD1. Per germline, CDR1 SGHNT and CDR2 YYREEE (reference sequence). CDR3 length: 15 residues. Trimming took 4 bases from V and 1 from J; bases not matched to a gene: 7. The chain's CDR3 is CASSRTGLPNTEAFF. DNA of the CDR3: TGTGCCAGCAGCCGGACAGGACTGCCGAACACTGAAGCTTTCTTT.

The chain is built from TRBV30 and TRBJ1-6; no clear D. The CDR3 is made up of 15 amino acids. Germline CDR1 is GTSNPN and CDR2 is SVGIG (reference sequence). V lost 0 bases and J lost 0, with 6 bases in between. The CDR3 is CAWSVLSSYNSPLHF. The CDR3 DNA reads TGTGCCTGGAGTGTTCTGAGCTCCTATAATTCACCCCTCCACTTT.

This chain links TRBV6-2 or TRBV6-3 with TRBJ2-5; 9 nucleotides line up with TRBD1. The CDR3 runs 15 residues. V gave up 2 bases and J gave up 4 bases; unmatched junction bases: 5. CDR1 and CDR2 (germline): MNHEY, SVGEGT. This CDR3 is CASSYRDRVTETQYF. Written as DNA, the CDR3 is TGTGCCAGCAGTTACCGGGACAGGGTCACAGAGACCCAGTACTTC.

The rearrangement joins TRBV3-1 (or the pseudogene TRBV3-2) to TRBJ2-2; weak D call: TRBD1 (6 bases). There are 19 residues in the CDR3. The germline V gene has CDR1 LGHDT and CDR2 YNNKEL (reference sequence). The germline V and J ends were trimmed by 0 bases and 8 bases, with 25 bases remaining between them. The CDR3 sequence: CASSQERRWDTLKMGELFF. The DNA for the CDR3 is TGTGCCAGCAGCCAAGAAAGAAGATGGGACACCCTAAAGATGGGGGAGCTGTTTTTT.